This TCR beta chain derives from a study of T-cell reconstitution after alpha-beta-depleted transplantation in children. This CDR3 region has 12 residues. V lost 8 bases to trimming and J lost 7 bases, with 14 bases between them. It was with unique molecular identifiers that the TCRbeta library was prepared. TCRdb processed the PCR reads anew with MiXCR; each CDR3 protein has one entry. The profile covers roughly 74,000 distinct CDR3 sequences, with around a sixth appearing a single time and 50% to 65% taken by the ten largest. The source of this sequence is a male patient aged 2 to 9 who had a stem cell transplant for acute lymphoblastic leukemia, so the T cells may come from the graft donor. The chain combines TRBV12-3 or TRBV12-4 with TRBJ2-5, with D tentatively TRBD1 (5 bases). The material sequenced was PBMCs, mostly from graft donor cells, taken 360 days after TCRalphabeta/CD19-depleted stem cell transplant. The DNA for the CDR3 is TGTGCCAGCCTTAGGGGTTCGGGGACCCAGTACTTC. Protein: CASLRGSGTQYF.